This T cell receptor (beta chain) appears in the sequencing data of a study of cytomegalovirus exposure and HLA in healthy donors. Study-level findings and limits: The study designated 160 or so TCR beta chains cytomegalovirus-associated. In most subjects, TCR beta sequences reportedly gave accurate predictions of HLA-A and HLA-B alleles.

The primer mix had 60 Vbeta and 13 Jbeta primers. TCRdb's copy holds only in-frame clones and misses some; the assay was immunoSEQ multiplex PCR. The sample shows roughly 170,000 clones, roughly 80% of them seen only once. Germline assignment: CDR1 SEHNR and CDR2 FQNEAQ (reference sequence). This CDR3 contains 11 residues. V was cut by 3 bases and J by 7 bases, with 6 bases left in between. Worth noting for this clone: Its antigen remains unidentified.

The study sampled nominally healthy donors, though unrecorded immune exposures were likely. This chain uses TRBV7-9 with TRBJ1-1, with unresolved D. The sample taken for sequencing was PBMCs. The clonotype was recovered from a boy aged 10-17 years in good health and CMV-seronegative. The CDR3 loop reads CASSFRDEAFF. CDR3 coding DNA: TGTGCCAGCAGCTTCCGAGATGAAGCTTTCTTT.